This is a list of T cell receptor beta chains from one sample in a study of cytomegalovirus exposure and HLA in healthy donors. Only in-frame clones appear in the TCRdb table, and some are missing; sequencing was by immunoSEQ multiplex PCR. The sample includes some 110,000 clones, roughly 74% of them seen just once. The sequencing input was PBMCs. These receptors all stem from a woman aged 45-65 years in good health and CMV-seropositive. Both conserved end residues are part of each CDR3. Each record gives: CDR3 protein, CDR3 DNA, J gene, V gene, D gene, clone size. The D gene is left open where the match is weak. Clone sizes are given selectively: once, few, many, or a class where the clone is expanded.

cdr3_aa: CASSVQGARGETQYF
cdr3_nt: TGTGCCAGTAGTGTACAGGGGGCGCGGGGAGAGACCCAGTACTTC
j_call: TRBJ2-5
v_call: TRBV19
d_call: TRBD1
clone_size: once

cdr3_aa: CATGGQVYEQYF
cdr3_nt: TGTGCCACCGGGGGGCAAGTCTACGAGCAGTACTTC
j_call: TRBJ2-7
v_call: TRBV2
d_call: .
clone_size: .

cdr3_aa: CASSLAQSGGAHGYTF
cdr3_nt: TGTGCCAGCAGCTTAGCGCAGTCAGGGGGCGCCCATGGCTACACCTTC
j_call: TRBJ1-2
v_call: TRBV7-6
d_call: TRBD1
clone_size: few

cdr3_aa: CASSSSRQYEQYF
cdr3_nt: TGTGCCAGCAGCTCCAGCAGGCAGTACGAGCAGTACTTC
j_call: TRBJ2-7
v_call: TRBV7-9
d_call: .
clone_size: once

cdr3_aa: CASSGTGSEKLFF
cdr3_nt: TGTGCCAGCTCAGGGACAGGGAGCGAAAAACTGTTTTTT
j_call: TRBJ1-4
v_call: TRBV18
d_call: TRBD1
clone_size: .

cdr3_aa: CASSELAGVKDTQYF
cdr3_nt: TGTGCCAGCAGCGAACTAGCGGGGGTGAAAGATACGCAGTATTTT
j_call: TRBJ2-3
v_call: TRBV9
d_call: TRBD2
clone_size: .

cdr3_aa: CASSQDSPRGGKTQYF
cdr3_nt: TGTGCCAGCAGCCAAGACTCTCCGCGGGGGGGGAAGACCCAGTACTTC
j_call: TRBJ2-5
v_call: TRBV4-2
d_call: TRBD2
clone_size: .

cdr3_aa: CAINTGGSNEKLFF
cdr3_nt: TGTGCCATCAATACAGGGGGGTCTAATGAAAAACTGTTTTTT
j_call: TRBJ1-4
v_call: TRBV10-3
d_call: TRBD1
clone_size: .

cdr3_aa: CATSRGAGSGEQYF
cdr3_nt: TGTGCCACCAGCAGAGGGGCAGGGTCTGGCGAGCAGTACTTC
j_call: TRBJ2-7
v_call: TRBV15
d_call: .
clone_size: .

cdr3_aa: CASSLQGEKLFF
cdr3_nt: TGTGCCAGCAGCCTTCAGGGGGAAAAACTGTTTTTT
j_call: TRBJ1-4
v_call: TRBV4-2
d_call: .
clone_size: few

cdr3_aa: CASGVRGYQPQHF
cdr3_nt: TGTGCCAGCGGGGTTCGGGGATACCAGCCCCAGCATTTT
j_call: TRBJ1-5
v_call: TRBV2
d_call: .
clone_size: .

cdr3_aa: CASSLGRGGSNEQFF
cdr3_nt: TGTGCCAGCAGCCTGGGGCGGGGGGGAAGCAATGAGCAGTTCTTC
j_call: TRBJ2-1
v_call: TRBV5-4
d_call: TRBD2
clone_size: .

cdr3_aa: CASSLRGTPYGYTF
cdr3_nt: TGTGCCAGCAGCCTACGCGGGACCCCCTACGGCTACACCTTC
j_call: TRBJ1-2
v_call: TRBV6-6
d_call: .
clone_size: .

cdr3_aa: CASSRSGSYNEQFF
cdr3_nt: TGTGCCAGTAGCCGTAGCGGGAGCTACAATGAGCAGTTCTTC
j_call: TRBJ2-1
v_call: TRBV19
d_call: TRBD2
clone_size: .

cdr3_aa: CASRLSDQPQHF
cdr3_nt: TGTGCCAGCAGGTTATCGGATCAGCCCCAGCATTTT
j_call: TRBJ1-5
v_call: TRBV28
d_call: .
clone_size: .

cdr3_aa: CASSLGTGLISGANVLTF
cdr3_nt: TGTGCCAGCAGCTTAGGGACAGGACTAATATCTGGGGCCAACGTCCTGACTTTC
j_call: TRBJ2-6
v_call: TRBV7-6
d_call: .
clone_size: .

cdr3_aa: CATNRGPGGFF
cdr3_nt: TGTGCCACCAACAGGGGGCCGGGCGGGTTCTTC
j_call: TRBJ2-1
v_call: TRBV6-1
d_call: TRBD1
clone_size: few

cdr3_aa: CASSVAGGDQPQHF
cdr3_nt: TGTGCCAGCAGCGTCGCAGGAGGGGATCAGCCCCAGCATTTT
j_call: TRBJ1-5
v_call: TRBV9
d_call: .
clone_size: .

cdr3_aa: CASSLTGREETQYF
cdr3_nt: TGTGCCAGCAGCTTAACGGGCAGGGAAGAGACCCAGTACTTC
j_call: TRBJ2-5
v_call: TRBV7-3
d_call: .
clone_size: once

cdr3_aa: CASSMGLNQPQHF
cdr3_nt: TGTGCCAGTAGTATGGGCCTAAATCAGCCCCAGCATTTT
j_call: TRBJ1-5
v_call: TRBV19
d_call: .
clone_size: .

cdr3_aa: CASGGALNSPLHF
cdr3_nt: TGTGCCAGCGGAGGGGCATTAAATTCACCCCTCCACTTT
j_call: TRBJ1-6
v_call: TRBV6-5
d_call: .
clone_size: .

cdr3_aa: CASSERTGSYEQYF
cdr3_nt: TGTGCCAGCAGTGAACGGACAGGATCCTACGAGCAGTACTTC
j_call: TRBJ2-7
v_call: TRBV6-1
d_call: TRBD1
clone_size: .

cdr3_aa: CASSFGLAGVRKDTQYF
cdr3_nt: TGCGCCAGCAGCTTTGGACTAGCGGGGGTGAGGAAAGATACGCAGTATTTT
j_call: TRBJ2-3
v_call: TRBV5-1
d_call: TRBD2
clone_size: .

cdr3_aa: CASSAQLGAMNTEAFF
cdr3_nt: TGTGCCAGCAGCGCCCAGTTGGGGGCCATGAACACTGAAGCTTTCTTT
j_call: TRBJ1-1
v_call: TRBV2
d_call: .
clone_size: .

cdr3_aa: CAISESRTGHYEQYF
cdr3_nt: TGTGCCATCAGTGAGTCAAGGACAGGGCACTACGAGCAGTACTTC
j_call: TRBJ2-7
v_call: TRBV10-3
d_call: TRBD1
clone_size: .

cdr3_aa: CASSWDGTSYNEQFF
cdr3_nt: TGTGCCAGCAGCTGGGACGGGACTAGCTATAATGAGCAGTTCTTC
j_call: TRBJ2-1
v_call: TRBV7-2
d_call: TRBD2
clone_size: .

cdr3_aa: CASSGVGTAYGYTF
cdr3_nt: TGTGCCAGCAGCGGGGTAGGGACAGCCTATGGCTACACCTTC
j_call: TRBJ1-2
v_call: TRBV5-4
d_call: TRBD1
clone_size: once

cdr3_aa: CASRTGSHTEAFF
cdr3_nt: TGTGCCAGCAGGACAGGGTCCCACACTGAAGCTTTCTTT
j_call: TRBJ1-1
v_call: TRBV6-6
d_call: TRBD1
clone_size: .

cdr3_aa: CASRGGANYGYTF
cdr3_nt: TGTGCCAGCAGAGGGGGCGCTAACTATGGCTACACCTTC
j_call: TRBJ1-2
v_call: TRBV2
d_call: TRBD1
clone_size: .

cdr3_aa: CARSRQQSSYEQYF
cdr3_nt: TGTGCCAGAAGCCGACAACAGAGCTCCTACGAGCAGTACTTC
j_call: TRBJ2-7
v_call: TRBV7-5
d_call: .
clone_size: .

cdr3_aa: CAIRPGLAGGDSSYNEQFF
cdr3_nt: TGTGCCATCAGGCCGGGACTAGCGGGGGGAGACAGCTCCTACAATGAGCAGTTCTTC
j_call: TRBJ2-1
v_call: TRBV10-3
d_call: TRBD2
clone_size: .

cdr3_aa: CASRLAGADTQYF
cdr3_nt: TGTGCCAGCAGACTAGCGGGGGCAGATACGCAGTATTTT
j_call: TRBJ2-3
v_call: TRBV7-9
d_call: TRBD2
clone_size: .

cdr3_aa: CASSLFGESPLHF
cdr3_nt: TGTGCCAGCAGCTTGTTCGGAGAATCACCCCTCCACTTT
j_call: TRBJ1-6
v_call: TRBV5-4
d_call: .
clone_size: .

cdr3_aa: CASSLAAGGLTGYTF
cdr3_nt: TGCGCCAGCAGCTTGGCTGCAGGGGGCTTGACTGGCTACACCTTC
j_call: TRBJ1-2
v_call: TRBV5-1
d_call: TRBD1
clone_size: few

cdr3_aa: CASSVGGQETQYF
cdr3_nt: TGTGCCAGCAGCGTTGGGGGGCAAGAGACCCAGTACTTC
j_call: TRBJ2-5
v_call: TRBV9
d_call: .
clone_size: .

cdr3_aa: CASNVRDRVGEKLFF
cdr3_nt: TGTGCCAGCAACGTCCGGGACAGGGTTGGGGAAAAACTGTTTTTT
j_call: TRBJ1-4
v_call: TRBV19
d_call: TRBD1
clone_size: .

cdr3_aa: CASSPGTGYSSYEQYF
cdr3_nt: TGTGCCAGCAGCCCCGGGACAGGTTATAGCTCCTACGAGCAGTACTTC
j_call: TRBJ2-7
v_call: TRBV11-2
d_call: TRBD1
clone_size: .

cdr3_aa: CASSQVGSRTGYTF
cdr3_nt: TGTGCCAGCAGTCAAGTGGGCAGCCGAACAGGCTACACCTTC
j_call: TRBJ1-2
v_call: TRBV9
d_call: .
clone_size: .

cdr3_aa: CASSRGYGYTF
cdr3_nt: TGTGCCAGCAGTCGGGGGTATGGCTACACCTTC
j_call: TRBJ1-2
v_call: TRBV2
d_call: .
clone_size: .

cdr3_aa: CASSSYRGLSTEAFF
cdr3_nt: TGTGCCAGCAGCTCCTACAGGGGGCTGAGCACTGAAGCTTTCTTT
j_call: TRBJ1-1
v_call: TRBV11-2
d_call: TRBD1
clone_size: .